This entry lists 24 T cell receptor beta chains sequenced from one sample in a study of cytomegalovirus exposure and HLA in healthy donors (dated by TCRdb to between 2016 and 2019). Libraries were constructed by the immunoSEQ multiplex PCR assay. For the multiplex PCR, a mixture combining 60 forward primers for TCR Vbeta segments and 13 reverse primers for TCR Jbeta segments was used. TCRdb provides this immuneACCESS table in a form limited to in-frame rearrangements. Some clones are lacking; in checked studies, under half of them reflect an unresolved V gene, and why the rest are absent is not known. The sample table holds roughly 120,000 clones, of which around 86% were seen once. The top ten clones comprise 2% to 2.5% of the sample. The sample consisted of PBMCs. The receptors derive from a woman aged 40 to 49 in good health and CMV-seronegative.

The CDR3 nucleotides read TGTGCCAGCAGTGAGGACAGGGCTAGGGATGGCTACACCTTC. Protein sequence: CASSEDRARDGYTF. The chain links TRBV6-1 to TRBJ1-2, with 8 bases matching TRBD1. J was trimmed by 6 bases and V by 3 bases; bases with no gene match: 6. This CDR3 contains 14 residues. CDR1 MNHNS and CDR2 SASEGT come from the germline V gene.

This clone has only a few counts. The chain uses TRBV6-6 and TRBJ2-7; D is ambiguous. The CDR3 length is 15 residues. Per the germline V gene, CDR1 is MNHNY and CDR2 is SVGAGI (reference sequence). The V end was cut by 0 bases, the J end by 0 bases, with 9 bases between. The CDR3 DNA reads TGTGCCAGCAGTTACTCCCTTCAGGCCTCCTACGAGCAGTACTTC. Amino acid sequence: CASSYSLQASYEQYF.

The gene calls are TRBV19 and TRBJ1-2; the match to TRBD1 covers 8 bases. V lost 11 bases and J lost 1; bases outside the gene matches: 12. The CDR3 sequence is 15 residues long. From germline, CDR1 is LNHDA and CDR2 SQIVND (reference sequence). The chain's CDR3 is CAANRGQEVNYGYTF. The CDR3 nucleotides read TGTGCCGCAAACCGGGGACAGGAGGTTAACTATGGCTACACCTTC.

In its sample, this clone was seen a few times. The chain carries TRBV7-6 and TRBJ2-3, with 9 positions matching TRBD2. This CDR3 is built from 15 residues. CDR1 is SGHVS and CDR2 is FNYEAQ in the germline V gene. V lost 2 bases to trimming and J lost 6 bases; unmatched junction nucleotides: 6. This chain's CDR3 is CASSLLAGEGDTQYF. CDR3 DNA sequence: TGTGCCAGCAGCTTATTAGCGGGAGAAGGGGATACGCAGTATTTT.

The genes are TRBV7-2 and TRBJ2-3; D perhaps matches TRBD1 (6 bases). Germline assignment: CDR1 SGHTA and CDR2 FQGNSA. The CDR3 consists of 15 residues. V dropped 6 bases and J dropped 5 bases, with 18 bases sitting between them. In nucleotides, the CDR3 is TGTGCCAGCAGGACCGGGACAAGGGTCCAAGATACGCAGTATTTT. This translates into CASRTGTRVQDTQYF.

The V call is TRBV19, the J call TRBJ2-5; 7 bases map to TRBD1. CDR1 is LNHDA, CDR2 SQIVND, per germline (reference sequence). This CDR3 region has 15 residues. V lost 5 bases, J lost 2 bases, and 8 bases stayed unmatched. The CDR3 bases are TGTGCCAGTAGTCTCCGGACAGGAGTGCAAGAGACCCAGTACTTC. It specifies CASSLRTGVQETQYF.

This clone was seen only once. V and J are TRBV2 and TRBJ2-3, with D hard to call. Trimming took 6 bases from V and 1 from J, leaving 14 bases between them. Germline CDR1 and CDR2: SNHLY and FYNNEI. The CDR3 has 15 residues. CDR3 bases: TGTGCCAGCAGCCCAGAGGATCCCGGCACAGATACGCAGTATTTT. Translating it yields CASSPEDPGTDTQYF. Looking up the rest from reference TRBV2 and TRBJ2-3 gives the full variable domain: EPEVTQTPSHQVTQMGQEVILRCVPISNHLYFYWYRQILGQKVEFLVSFYNNEISEKSEIFDDQFSVERPDGSNFTLKIRSTKLEDSAMYFCASSPEDPGTDTQYFGPGTRLTVL.

The chain carries TRBV19 and TRBJ2-1; 9 nucleotides match TRBD2. Germline V gives CDR1 LNHDA, CDR2 SQIVND (reference sequence). Losses at the gene ends were 4 bases for V and 0 bases for J; bases not matched to a gene: 4. This CDR3 is 16 amino acids long. CDR3 DNA sequence: TGTGCCAGTAGTACCCAAGCGGGAGGCTCCTACAATGAGCAGTTCTTC. This sequence encodes CASSTQAGGSYNEQFF.

This clone was observed a few times. V gene TRBV2 combines with J gene TRBJ1-1; 9 bases align to TRBD1. V lost 11 bases and J lost 10; bases outside the gene matches: 26. The CDR3 covers 17 residues. Looked up from germline, CDR1 is SNHLY and CDR2 is FYNNEI. Here the CDR3 DNA reads TGTGCCCGCCAGATAAAAGACAGGGGGAGGTCCCATGGGGCAGCTTTCTTT. Encoded protein: CARQIKDRGRSHGAAFF.

Concerning this clone itself: A junction boundary mismatches the germline segment, possibly from a read error. The chain combines TRBV6-6 with TRBJ1-2; 7 bases agree with TRBD1. Germline loops: CDR1 MNHNY, CDR2 SVGAGI (reference sequence). There are 15 residues in the CDR3. The CDR3 reads CASSTRQGFNYGHTF. The DNA for the CDR3 is TGTGCCAGCAGTACCCGACAGGGATTTAACTATGGCCACACCTTC.

The V call is TRBV2, the J call TRBJ1-2; D perhaps matches TRBD1 (5 bases). V lost 1 base, J lost 2 bases, and 5 bases lay in between. CDR1 is SNHLY, CDR2 FYNNEI, per germline. The CDR3 consists of 13 residues. As DNA, the CDR3 is TGTGCCAGCAGTGAAGACAGGAACTATGGCTACACCTTC. This translates into CASSEDRNYGYTF.

On this clone itself: At the DNA level, this CDR3 is encoded by other sequences in the same sample as well. The chain recombines TRBV5-1 with TRBJ2-3; the D is unclear. With 4 bases removed from V and 2 bases from J, the gap between germline ends came to 5 bases. The CDR3 covers 12 residues. Looked up from germline, CDR1 is SGHRS and CDR2 is YFSETQ. The CDR3 is CASSLLTDTQYF. The CDR3, as DNA: TGCGCCAGCAGCCTCCTCACAGATACGCAGTATTTT.

V and J are TRBV28 and TRBJ2-7; 7 bases agree with TRBD1. V dropped 4 bases and J dropped 7; count of bases not matched to a gene: 10. The CDR3 is made up of 14 amino acids. CDR1 and CDR2 from the germline V gene are MDHEN and SYDVKM. CDR3 nucleotide sequence: TGTGCCAGCAGTTCGACACAGGGGCGAGGGGAGCAGTACTTC. This translates into CASSSTQGRGEQYF.

The chain employs TRBV30 and TRBJ2-3; 11 nucleotides line up with TRBD2. Germline V gives CDR1 GTSNPN, CDR2 SVGIG (reference sequence). V lost 2 bases, J lost 5 bases, and 9 bases stayed unmatched. CDR3 size: 16 residues. The CDR3 DNA is TGTGCCTGGAGTCGCTATAGCGGGGGGGCCTTAGATACGCAGTATTTT. Amino acid sequence: CAWSRYSGGALDTQYF. The entire variable domain, with the rest obtained from reference TRBV30 and TRBJ2-3, is as follows: SQTIHQWPATLVQPVGSPLSLECTVEGTSNPNLYWYRQAAGRGLQLLFYSVGIGQISSEVPQNLSASRPQDRQFILSSKKLLLSDSGFYLCAWSRYSGGALDTQYFGPGTRLTVL.

CDR3 coding DNA: TGTGCCAGCAGTGAAGCGGGGGGGGGAAGCACAGATACGCAGTATTTT. Translating it yields CASSEAGGGSTDTQYF. This chain uses TRBV2 with TRBJ2-3; 7 nucleotides agree with TRBD2. CDR3 length: 16 amino acids. Germline CDR1 and CDR2: SNHLY and FYNNEI. Germline trimming cut 0 bases from V and 0 bases from J; bases unmatched to any gene: 3.

This clone turned up a few times. V usage is TRBV6-1 and J usage is TRBJ2-7, with a possible D match to TRBD2 (6 bases). Germline assignment: CDR1 MNHNS and CDR2 SASEGT. The CDR3 is 15 amino acids. The V gene lost 7 bases and the J gene lost 7 bases, with 23 bases spanning the gap. This chain's CDR3 is CASISSGTSVPEQYF. The CDR3 region has the DNA TGTGCCAGCATTTCCTCCGGGACTTCGGTTCCAGAGCAGTACTTC.

As for this clone: The junction departs from the called germline gene at one end, perhaps through a read error. V usage is TRBV7-9 and J usage is TRBJ1-4; 9 bases are shared with TRBD1. The germline V gene encodes CDR1 SEHNR and CDR2 FQNEAQ (reference sequence). The CDR3 runs 17 residues. The CDR3 nucleotides read TGTTCCAGCAGCCTACGGACAGGGGAGGTAACTAATGAAAAACTGTTTTTT. It codes for CSSSLRTGEVTNEKLFF.

This chain uses TRBV19 with TRBJ2-4; 10 positions match TRBD2. Germline-derived CDR1 and CDR2 are LNHDA and SQIVND (reference sequence). V was pared by 8 bases and J by 7 bases, with 11 bases of the junction left unmatched. The CDR3 contains 15 residues. Here the CDR3 DNA reads TGTGCCAGTGGGAGGACTAGCGGCTCCCGGAACATTCAGTACTTC. It translates to CASGRTSGSRNIQYF.

V is TRBV7-2 and J is TRBJ2-7; D may be TRBD2 (6 bases). Deletions cut 5 bases from V and 2 bases from J, with 13 bases between. Germline-derived CDR1 and CDR2 are SGHTA and FQGNSA. The CDR3 extends over 14 amino acids. The CDR3 region has the DNA TGTGCCAGCAGCCCCCGGGACTTTGCCTACGAGCAGTACTTC. Amino acids: CASSPRDFAYEQYF.

This sequence joins TRBV5-5 and TRBJ2-7, with TRBD1 as a possible D gene (5 bases). Trimming removed 2 bases from V and 4 bases from J, with 13 bases in between. Germline CDR1 and CDR2: SGHKS and YYEKEE (reference sequence). The CDR3 runs 14 residues. CDR3 residues: CASSLMQGPYEQYF. The CDR3 DNA reads as TGTGCCAGCAGCTTAATGCAGGGCCCTTACGAGCAGTACTTC.

The rearrangement links TRBV7-9 to TRBJ2-5; 8 bases fit TRBD1. Per germline, CDR1 SEHNR and CDR2 FQNEAQ (reference sequence). Trimming cost V 5 bases and J 1 base; bases outside gene matches: 3. The length of the CDR3 is 14 residues. The CDR3 nucleotides are TGTGCCAGCAGCCCGACAGGGGCCCAAGAGACCCAGTACTTC. Protein product: CASSPTGAQETQYF.

The genes are TRBV7-3 and TRBJ2-3; tentative D call: TRBD2 (6 bases). V lost 10 bases and J lost 2, with 19 bases in between. The CDR3 is made up of 15 amino acids. Per germline, CDR1 SGHTA and CDR2 FQGTGA. The CDR3, as DNA: TGTGCCACTTCACCTGGGGGAGGACCCACAGATACGCAGTATTTT. Its translation is CATSPGGGPTDTQYF.

With respect to this clone: The junction and the germline gene differ at one end; a read error may be behind it. The rearrangement joins TRBV4-3 to TRBJ1-4; no reliable D call. Germline V gives CDR1 LGHNA, CDR2 YSLEER. CDR3 length: 15 residues. This CDR3 reads CASSQSKATNERLFF. CDR3 bases: TGCGCCAGCAGCCAATCGAAGGCAACTAATGAAAGACTGTTTTTT.

This clone was detected once. The chain is built from TRBV7-2 and TRBJ2-6, with 10 bases identical to TRBD2. With 1 base clipped from V and 2 bases from J, the junction kept 5 bases outside the gene matches. CDR3 length: 18 amino acids. CDR1 and CDR2 (germline): SGHTA, FQGNSA. The CDR3 loop is CASSLEASGRAGANVLTF. The CDR3, as DNA: TGTGCCAGCAGCTTAGAGGCTAGCGGGAGAGCTGGGGCCAACGTCCTGACTTTC.